These 2 T cell receptor beta chains came from one sample sequenced in a study of T cell changes during pregnancy in multiple sclerosis. Produced via immunoSEQ multiplex PCR; TCRdb's table is partial and in-frame only. Here the sample spans over 50,000 clones, approximately 90% being singletons. The sample was peripheral blood, taken in the third trimester of pregnancy. All receptors derive from a female donor in good health, enrolled as a control in a pregnancy study.

The DNA of the CDR3 is TGTGCCAGTAGTATGAGGAGACAGGTCCCTCACTCTGGGGCCAACGTCCTGACTTTC. Its protein is CASSMRRQVPHSGANVLTF. The chain links TRBV19 to TRBJ2-6, with a possible D match to TRBD1 (6 bases). CDR1 LNHDA and CDR2 SQIVND come from the germline V gene (reference sequence). This CDR3 spans 19 amino acids. V lost 3 bases, J lost 0 bases, and 18 bases lay in between.

The chain is built from TRBV7-9 and TRBJ1-2; TRBD1 matches at 7 bases. This CDR3 region has 13 residues. V shed 1 base, J shed 4 bases, and the junction held 0 bases outside the gene matches. Per germline, CDR1 SEHNR and CDR2 FQNEAQ (reference sequence). CDR3 protein: CASSLGDSYGYTF. Written as DNA, the CDR3 is TGTGCCAGCAGCTTAGGGGACAGCTATGGCTACACCTTC.